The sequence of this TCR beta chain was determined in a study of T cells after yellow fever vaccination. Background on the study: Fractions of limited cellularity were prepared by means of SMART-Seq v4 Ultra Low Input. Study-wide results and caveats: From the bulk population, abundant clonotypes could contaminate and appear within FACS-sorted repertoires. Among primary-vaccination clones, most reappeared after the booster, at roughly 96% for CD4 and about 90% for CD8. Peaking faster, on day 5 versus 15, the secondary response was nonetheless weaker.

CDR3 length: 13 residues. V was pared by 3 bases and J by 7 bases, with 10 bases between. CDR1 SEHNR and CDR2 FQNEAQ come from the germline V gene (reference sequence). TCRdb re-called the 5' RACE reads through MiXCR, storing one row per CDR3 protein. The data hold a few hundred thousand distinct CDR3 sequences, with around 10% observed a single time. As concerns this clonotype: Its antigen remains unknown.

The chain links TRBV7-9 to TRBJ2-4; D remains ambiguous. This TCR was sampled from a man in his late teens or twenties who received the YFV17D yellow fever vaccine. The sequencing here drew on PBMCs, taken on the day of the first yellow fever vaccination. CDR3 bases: TGTGCCAGCAGCTTTAGCCACCTTAACATTCAGTACTTC. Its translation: CASSFSHLNIQYF.